The entry below gives a single T cell receptor beta chain sequence along with its context. As yet, its antigen is unknown. V lost 7 bases and J lost 9, with 10 bases in between. This CDR3 has 11 amino acids. Germline values: CDR1 LNHDA, CDR2 SQIVND (reference sequence). RNA, at about 0.5 to 1 ug, was reverse transcribed with random hexamers. Across 54 Vbeta and 13 Jbeta, immunoSEQ multiplex PCR amplified TCR beta CDR3. MiXCR, run by TCRdb on the immunoSEQ multiplex PCR reads, gives a single entry per CDR3 protein. The sample consists of some 130,000 distinct CDR3 sequences, 85% to 95% of them appearing once. The sample comes from a study of CD8 T cells in Susac syndrome. Study-level background: Clinically active disease was present in more than five of the sequenced Susac syndrome patients. Eight of these patients were in remission.

Overall study findings and caveats: The study admitted that it had a relatively small number of individuals in its TCR sequencing and HLA analysis.

The sequence derives from a human donor with Susac syndrome. The chain links TRBV19 to TRBJ2-1, with no clear D. Sequencing input: CD8+ T cells from PBMCs. This CDR3 is CASKVASEQFF. The CDR3 DNA follows: TGTGCCAGTAAGGTAGCTAGTGAGCAGTTCTTC.